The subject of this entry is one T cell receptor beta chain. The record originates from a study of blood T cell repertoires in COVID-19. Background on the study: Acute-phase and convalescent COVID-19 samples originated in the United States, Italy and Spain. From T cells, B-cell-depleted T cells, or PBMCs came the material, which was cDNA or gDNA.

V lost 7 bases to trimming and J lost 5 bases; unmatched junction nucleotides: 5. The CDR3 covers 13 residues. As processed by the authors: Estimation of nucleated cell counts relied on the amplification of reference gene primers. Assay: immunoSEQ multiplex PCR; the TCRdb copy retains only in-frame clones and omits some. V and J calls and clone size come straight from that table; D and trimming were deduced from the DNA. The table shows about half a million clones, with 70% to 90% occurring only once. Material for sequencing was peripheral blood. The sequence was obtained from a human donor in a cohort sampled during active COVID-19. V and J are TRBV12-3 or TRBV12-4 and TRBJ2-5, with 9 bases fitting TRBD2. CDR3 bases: TGTGCCAGCACCCAACTAGCGGGTGAGACCCAGTACTTC. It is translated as CASTQLAGETQYF.